This TCR beta chain stems from a study of cytomegalovirus exposure and HLA in healthy donors. This CDR3 is 16 amino acids long. CDR1 MRHNA and CDR2 SNTAGT come from the germline V gene. The trim removed 3 bases at V and 2 bases at J, leaving 8 bases unmatched. The PCR used 60 Vbeta and 13 Jbeta primers. Measured with immunoSEQ multiplex PCR; TCRdb has only the in-frame clones, and not every one. In the table there are about 160,000 clones, roughly four fifths of which are singletons. This TCR came from a man in his fifties or sixties in good health and CMV-seropositive. The chain employs TRBV6-4 and TRBJ2-3; 7 nucleotides match TRBD1. The specimen sequenced was PBMCs. The CDR3 region has the DNA TGTGCCAGCAGTGAACAGGGGTTTACCACCACAGATACGCAGTATTTT. This encodes CASSEQGFTTTDTQYF.